The 3 T cell receptor beta chains given below trace back to one sample, sequenced in a study of cytomegalovirus exposure and HLA in healthy donors. Researchers ran the PCR with 60 Vbeta and 13 Jbeta primers. Clones were read by immunoSEQ multiplex PCR, and TCRdb kept only the in-frame ones, dropping some. The repertoire holds 130,000 to 150,000 clones, around 78% seen once, with over 2% in the top ten. The sequenced material came from PBMCs. These receptors all stem from a woman between 18 and 29 years old in good health and CMV-seropositive.

This clone was observed a few times. This chain connects TRBV7-8 to TRBJ1-2, with TRBD1 matching over 7 bases. The CDR3 spans 14 residues. Germline CDR1 reads SGHVS; CDR2 reads FQNEAQ. V trimming: 2 bases; J trimming: 4 bases; junction bases outside the gene matches: 4. CDR3 residues: CASSLRDSGYGYTF. DNA of the CDR3: TGTGCCAGCAGCTTACGGGACAGTGGCTATGGCTACACCTTC.

This chain links TRBV18 with TRBJ2-3; TRBD2 agrees at 9 bases. V lost 8 bases, J lost 7 bases, and 4 bases stayed unmatched. CDR1 and CDR2 (germline): KGHSH, LQKENI. CDR3 length: 12 residues. The CDR3 nucleotides are TGTGCCAGCGGGACTAGCTTAAATACGCAGTATTTT. Translated, it gives CASGTSLNTQYF. The entire variable domain, with the rest obtained from reference TRBV18 and TRBJ2-3, is as follows: NAGVMQNPRHLVRRRGQEARLRCSPMKGHSHVYWYRQLPEEGLKFMVYLQKENIIDESGMPKERFSAEFPKEGPSILRIQQVVRGDSAAYFCASGTSLNTQYFGPGTRLTVL.

V is TRBV25-1 and J is TRBJ2-1; 7 bases line up with TRBD1. The CDR3 spans 14 residues. Germline V lookup: CDR1 MGHDK, CDR2 SYGVNS. Germline trimming cut 2 bases from V and 8 bases from J; bases unmatched to any gene: 6. Written as DNA, the CDR3 is TGTGCCAGCAGTGAACCCGACAGGGCCCATGAGCAGTTCTTC. Its protein is CASSEPDRAHEQFF.